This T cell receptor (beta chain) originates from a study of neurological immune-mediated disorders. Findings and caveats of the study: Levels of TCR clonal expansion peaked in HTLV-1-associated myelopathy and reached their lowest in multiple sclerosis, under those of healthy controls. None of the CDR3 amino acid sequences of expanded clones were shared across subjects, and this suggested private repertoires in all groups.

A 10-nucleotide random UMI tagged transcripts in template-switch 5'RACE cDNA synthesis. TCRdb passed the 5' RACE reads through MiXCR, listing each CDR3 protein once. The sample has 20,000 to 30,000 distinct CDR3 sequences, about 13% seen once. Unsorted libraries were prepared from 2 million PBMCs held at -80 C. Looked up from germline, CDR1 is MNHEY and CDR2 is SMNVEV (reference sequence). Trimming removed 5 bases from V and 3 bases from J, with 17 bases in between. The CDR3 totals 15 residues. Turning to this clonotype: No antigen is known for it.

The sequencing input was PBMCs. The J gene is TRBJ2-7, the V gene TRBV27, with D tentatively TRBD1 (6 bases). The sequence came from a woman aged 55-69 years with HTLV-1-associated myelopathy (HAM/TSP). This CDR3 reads CASSLQGLGDYEQYF. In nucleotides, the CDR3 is TGTGCCAGCAGTCTTCAGGGGCTGGGGGACTACGAGCAGTACTTC.